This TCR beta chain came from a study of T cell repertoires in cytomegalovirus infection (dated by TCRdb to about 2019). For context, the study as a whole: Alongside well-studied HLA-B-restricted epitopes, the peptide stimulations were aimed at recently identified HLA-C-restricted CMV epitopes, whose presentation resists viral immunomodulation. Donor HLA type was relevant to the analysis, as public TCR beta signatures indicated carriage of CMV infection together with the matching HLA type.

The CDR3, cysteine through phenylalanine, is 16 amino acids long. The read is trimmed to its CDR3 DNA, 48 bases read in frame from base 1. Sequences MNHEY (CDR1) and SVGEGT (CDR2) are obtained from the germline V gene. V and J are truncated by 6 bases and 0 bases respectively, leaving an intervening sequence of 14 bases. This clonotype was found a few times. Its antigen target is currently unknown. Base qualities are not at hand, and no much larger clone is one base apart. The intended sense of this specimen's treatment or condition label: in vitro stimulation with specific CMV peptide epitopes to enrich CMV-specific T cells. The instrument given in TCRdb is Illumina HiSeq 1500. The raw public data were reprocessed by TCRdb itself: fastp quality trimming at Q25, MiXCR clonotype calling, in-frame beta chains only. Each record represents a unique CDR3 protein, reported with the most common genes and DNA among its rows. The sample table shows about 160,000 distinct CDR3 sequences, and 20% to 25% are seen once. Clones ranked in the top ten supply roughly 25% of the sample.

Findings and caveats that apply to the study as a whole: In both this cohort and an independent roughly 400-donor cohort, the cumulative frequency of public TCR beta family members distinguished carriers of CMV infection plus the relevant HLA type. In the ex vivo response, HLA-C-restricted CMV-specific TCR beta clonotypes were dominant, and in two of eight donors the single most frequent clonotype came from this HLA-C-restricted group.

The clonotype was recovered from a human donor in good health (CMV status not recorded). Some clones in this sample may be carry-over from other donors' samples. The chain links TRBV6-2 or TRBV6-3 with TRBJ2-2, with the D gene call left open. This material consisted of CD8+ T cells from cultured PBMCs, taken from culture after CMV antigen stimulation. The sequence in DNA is TGTGCCAGCAGATCACGTGGGTCAACGAACACCGGGGAGCTGTTTTTT. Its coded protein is CASRSRGSTNTGELFF.